The 23 T cell receptor beta chains given below trace back to one sample, sequenced in a study of blood T cell repertoires in COVID-19. Assay used: immunoSEQ multiplex PCR; TCRdb lists only in-frame clones, some missing. Here the sample spans roughly 190,000 clones, 80% being singletons. The sequencing input was peripheral blood. Receptors were obtained from a man in his 60s with acute or convalescent COVID-19.

V usage is TRBV23-1 and J usage is TRBJ1-1, with 10 nucleotides matching TRBD1. TRBV23-1 is marked as an open reading frame, function uncertain. CDR3 length: 14 amino acids. J gave up 9 bases and V 2 bases, and 6 bases lay outside the gene matches. The chain's CDR3 is CASSQIGDRGQAFF. CDR3 bases: TGCGCCAGCAGTCAAATCGGCGACAGGGGGCAAGCTTTCTTT.

The chain couples TRBV7-6 to TRBJ2-7; weak D call: TRBD2 (5 bases). CDR1 SGHVS and CDR2 FNYEAQ come from the germline V gene. The CDR3 has 15 residues. Deletions cut 4 bases from V and 1 base from J, with 14 bases between. The CDR3 nucleotides read TGTGCCAGCAGCTCGCGGTTCGGGAATTCCTACGAGCAGTACTTC. Protein: CASSSRFGNSYEQYF.

The chain uses TRBV25-1 and TRBJ1-6; 11 nucleotides align to TRBD1. The junction had 2 bases not matched to a gene; V was cut back by 4 bases and J by 9 bases. Germline V gene data show CDR1 as MGHDK and CDR2 as SYGVNS. The CDR3 runs to 14 residues. CDR3 loop: CASSVGQGASPLHF. The CDR3 region has the DNA TGTGCCAGCAGTGTAGGACAGGGGGCTTCACCCCTCCACTTT.

This clone was seen once. J is TRBJ1-1 and V is TRBV28, with 8 positions matching TRBD1. V was pared by 4 bases and J by 5 bases, with 6 bases of the junction left unmatched. The CDR3 sequence is 14 residues long. Germline CDR1 and CDR2: MDHEN and SYDVKM. The CDR3 loop reads CASSSQGARTEAFF. The CDR3 DNA reads as TGTGCCAGCAGTTCCCAGGGGGCGAGGACTGAAGCTTTCTTT.

The chain carries TRBV4-1 and TRBJ2-5, with D hard to call. Germline loops: CDR1 MGHRA, CDR2 YSYEKL. This CDR3 comprises 11 residues. The V gene lost 2 bases and the J gene lost 5 bases, with 3 bases spanning the gap. CDR3 in amino acids: CASSQTETQYF. Here the CDR3 DNA reads TGCGCCAGCAGCCAAACTGAGACCCAGTACTTC.

In DNA form, the CDR3 reads TGCGCCAGCAGCTTGGCGACTTTGTATGAGCAGTTCTTC. Translating it yields CASSLATLYEQFF. This chain connects TRBV5-1 to TRBJ2-1; D gene uncertain. Trimming removed 0 bases at V and 8 bases at J, with 9 bases between. Germline V gene data show CDR1 as SGHRS and CDR2 as YFSETQ. This CDR3 contains 13 residues.

A single count supports this clone. The chain joins TRBV7-9 to TRBJ2-7; D perhaps matches TRBD2 (6 bases). The V end was cut by 3 bases, the J end by 2 bases, with 17 bases between. This CDR3 has 16 amino acids. CDR1 and CDR2 (germline): SEHNR, FQNEAQ (reference sequence). The CDR3 nucleotides are TGTGCCAGCAGCTTGGGGAGTCGGGACTTAACCTACGAGCAGTACTTC. This encodes CASSLGSRDLTYEQYF.

This sequence joins TRBV18 and TRBJ2-1, with TRBD1 identical over 9 bases. From germline, CDR1 is KGHSH and CDR2 LQKENI. V shed 2 bases, J shed 7 bases, and the junction held 6 bases outside the gene matches. The CDR3 is 15 amino acids. The chain's CDR3 is CASSPGTGSVNEQFF. DNA for the CDR3: TGTGCCAGCTCACCAGGGACAGGGAGTGTGAATGAGCAGTTCTTC.

The V and J genes are TRBV7-6 and TRBJ2-5, with TRBD2 identical over 9 bases. CDR3 length: 16 residues. Germline V gene data show CDR1 as SGHVS and CDR2 as FNYEAQ. Trimming at V came to 2 bases and at J to 0 bases, leaving 4 bases not matched to a gene. For the CDR3, the DNA is TGTGCCAGCAGCTTATCGAGCGGGGGGTACCAAGAGACCCAGTACTTC. This sequence encodes CASSLSSGGYQETQYF.

V usage is TRBV6-5 and J usage is TRBJ2-1; TRBD1 is a possible D gene (6 bases). Germline-derived CDR1 and CDR2 are MNHEY and SVGAGI. The CDR3 runs 15 residues. The germline V and J ends were trimmed by 0 bases and 6 bases, with 12 bases remaining between them. The CDR3 here is CASSYSPMDSNEQFF. CDR3 sequence (DNA): TGTGCCAGCAGTTACTCCCCTATGGACAGCAATGAGCAGTTCTTC.

The chain links TRBV5-1 to TRBJ1-1; no firm D call. The V end lost 6 bases, the J end lost 1 base, and 10 bases lay between the germline ends. The CDR3 extends over 13 amino acids. Germline V gene sequence: CDR1 SGHRS, CDR2 YFSETQ. CDR3 region: CASNQNQNTEAFF. In DNA, the CDR3 is TGCGCCAGCAATCAGAATCAGAACACTGAAGCTTTCTTT.

This clone was seen a single time. The gene calls are TRBV5-4 and TRBJ2-1; 8 nucleotides match TRBD1. V was pared by 2 bases and J by 10 bases, with 5 bases of the junction left unmatched. The CDR3 spans 13 residues. Germline V gene data show CDR1 as SGHNT and CDR2 as YYREEE (reference sequence). This CDR3 reads CASSFSGGGEQFF. Here the CDR3 DNA reads TGTGCCAGCAGCTTTTCAGGGGGCGGGGAGCAGTTCTTC.

The gene calls are TRBV20-1 and TRBJ2-7; D remains unclear. Trimming shortened V by 3 bases and J by 2 bases, and 11 bases separated the two germline ends. CDR3 length: 13 residues. CDR1 is DFQATT, CDR2 SNEGSKA, per germline (reference sequence). The CDR3 loop reads CSASGVSTYEQYF. DNA for the CDR3: TGCAGTGCTAGTGGCGTTTCGACCTACGAGCAGTACTTC.

The chain employs TRBV18 and TRBJ1-3; D unresolved. The CDR3 consists of 16 residues. V was shortened by 1 base and J by 2 bases, with 12 bases between the two germline ends. Per the germline V gene, CDR1 is KGHSH and CDR2 is LQKENI. The CDR3 DNA reads TGTGCCAGCTCACCACGGTCCAGGACTGCTGGAAACACCATATATTTT. Its protein product is CASSPRSRTAGNTIYF.

J is TRBJ1-6 and V is TRBV19, with D possibly matching TRBD1 (5 bases). CDR1 is LNHDA and CDR2 is SQIVND in the germline V gene (reference sequence). The V and J ends lost 9 bases and 0 bases respectively, with 9 bases between them. The CDR3 has 14 residues. CDR3 nucleotide sequence: TGTGCCAGCACAGGAAGCTCCTATAATTCACCCCTCCACTTT. It encodes CASTGSSYNSPLHF.

The J gene is TRBJ2-1, the V gene TRBV7-2; TRBD2 agrees at 10 bases. V was pared by 6 bases and J by 6 bases, with 8 bases of the junction left unmatched. Germline V CDR1 and CDR2: SGHTA, FQGNSA. This CDR3 has 15 amino acids. This chain's CDR3 is CASRPSGSGFNEQFF. The CDR3 DNA follows: TGTGCCAGCAGACCTAGCGGGAGCGGATTCAATGAGCAGTTCTTC.

Points on this clone: Compared with germline, one end of the junction differs, possibly owing to a read error. The genes are TRBV6-5 and TRBJ1-2; 8 bases line up with TRBD1. The CDR3 extends over 11 amino acids. CDR1 MNHEY and CDR2 SVGAGI come from the germline V gene. In DNA form, the CDR3 reads TGCGTTACAGGGGGTGACTATGGCTACACCTTC. As protein: CVTGGDYGYTF.

This clone was counted once. V gene TRBV7-9 combines with J gene TRBJ1-1; unclear D gene. The CDR3 length is 14 residues. The V gene lost 2 bases and the J gene lost 4 bases, with 11 bases spanning the gap. Germline V CDR1 and CDR2: SEHNR, FQNEAQ (reference sequence). CDR3 in amino acids: CASSLYRAGTEAFF. In nucleotides, the CDR3 is TGTGCCAGCAGCTTATATCGAGCGGGCACTGAAGCTTTCTTT.

The chain recombines TRBV2 with TRBJ2-2; tentatively, D is TRBD1 (5 bases). The CDR3 totals 13 residues. Germline CDR1 SNHLY, CDR2 FYNNEI. V was trimmed by 6 bases and J by 4 bases, leaving 9 bases between them. Here the CDR3 reads CASRVRATGELFF. The CDR3 DNA reads as TGTGCCAGCAGGGTCAGGGCCACCGGGGAGCTGTTTTTT.

This chain connects TRBV19 to TRBJ2-1, with 11 bases matching TRBD2. Losses at the gene ends were 4 bases for V and 4 bases for J; bases not matched to a gene: 9. Germline CDR1 LNHDA, CDR2 SQIVND (reference sequence). The CDR3 has 17 amino acids. The CDR3 spells CASSTPRLAGRYNEQFF. As DNA, the CDR3 is TGTGCCAGTAGTACCCCCCGACTAGCGGGAAGGTACAATGAGCAGTTCTTC.

This rearrangement joins TRBV6-1 to TRBJ1-5, with D possibly being TRBD1 (5 bases). Trimming took 5 bases from V and 7 from J, leaving 15 bases between them. This CDR3 is 14 amino acids long. Germline values: CDR1 MNHNS, CDR2 SASEGT. The CDR3 coding sequence is TGTGCCAGCAGTTTAAGGTCCAGGGCCCAGCCCCAGCATTTT. Translation gives CASSLRSRAQPQHF.

This sequence joins TRBV30 and TRBJ2-7; 10 bases are a match to TRBD1. J was trimmed by 2 bases and V by 4 bases; bases with no gene match: 5. The CDR3 totals 14 residues. The germline gives CDR1 GTSNPN, CDR2 SVGIG (reference sequence). CDR3 nucleotide sequence: TGTGCCTGGACCGCCGGGACAGGGGCCTACGAGCAGTACTTC. The encoded protein is CAWTAGTGAYEQYF.

CDR3 sequence: CASSYFAGQYF. CDR3 bases: TGTGCCAGCAGTTACTTTGCGGGGCAGTACTTC. The rearrangement uses TRBV6-6 and TRBJ2-7; tentatively, D is TRBD2 (5 bases). The length of the CDR3 is 11 residues. Germline lookup yields CDR1 MNHNY and CDR2 SVGAGI (reference sequence). V was trimmed by 1 base and J by 9 bases, leaving 7 bases between them.